Each of the 2 T cell receptor beta chains below was sequenced from the same sample in a study of T cell responses to AZD1222 COVID-19 vaccine. Method: immunoSEQ multiplex PCR; TCRdb's copy keeps in-frame clones and lacks some. Of approximately 150,000 clones in the sample, roughly 91% are singletons; the top ten hold approximately 6.2%. The input for sequencing was peripheral blood, taken 28 days after the second AZD1222 dose. The receptors stem from an adult who received the AZD1222 COVID-19 vaccine.

This chain connects TRBV28 to TRBJ1-2; 12 positions match TRBD1. Trimming at V came to 6 bases and at J to 6 bases, leaving 8 bases not matched to a gene. The length of the CDR3 is 15 residues. Germline CDR1 MDHEN, CDR2 SYDVKM. The CDR3 DNA follows: TGTGCCAGCAGCGCTCCGGGACAGGGGGCCGATGGCTACACCTTC. Protein product: CASSAPGQGADGYTF.

In this sample, this clone turned up once. J is TRBJ1-4 and V is TRBV19, with 11 bases that match TRBD1. V shed 3 bases, J shed 7 bases, and the junction held 4 bases outside the gene matches. Per germline, CDR1 LNHDA and CDR2 SQIVND (reference sequence). This CDR3 has 15 residues. The CDR3 spells CASSIGQGATEKLFF. CDR3 nucleotide sequence: TGTGCCAGTAGTATCGGACAGGGGGCGACTGAAAAACTGTTTTTT.